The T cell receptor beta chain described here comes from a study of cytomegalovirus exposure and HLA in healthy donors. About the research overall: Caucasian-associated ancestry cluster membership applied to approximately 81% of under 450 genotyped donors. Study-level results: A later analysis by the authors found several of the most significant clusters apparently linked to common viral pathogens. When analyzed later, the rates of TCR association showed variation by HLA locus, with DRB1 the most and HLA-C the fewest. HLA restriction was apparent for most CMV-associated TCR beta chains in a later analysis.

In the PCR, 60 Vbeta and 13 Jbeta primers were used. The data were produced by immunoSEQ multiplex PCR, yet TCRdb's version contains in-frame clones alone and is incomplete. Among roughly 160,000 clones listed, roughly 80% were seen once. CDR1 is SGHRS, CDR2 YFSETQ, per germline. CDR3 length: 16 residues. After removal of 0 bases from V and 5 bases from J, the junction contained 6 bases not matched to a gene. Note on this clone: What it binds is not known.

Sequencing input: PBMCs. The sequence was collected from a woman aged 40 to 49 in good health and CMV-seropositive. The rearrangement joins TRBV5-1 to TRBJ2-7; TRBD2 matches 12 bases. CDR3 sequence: CASSLGGTSGFHEQYF. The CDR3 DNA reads TGCGCCAGCAGCTTGGGGGGGACTAGCGGGTTCCACGAGCAGTACTTC.